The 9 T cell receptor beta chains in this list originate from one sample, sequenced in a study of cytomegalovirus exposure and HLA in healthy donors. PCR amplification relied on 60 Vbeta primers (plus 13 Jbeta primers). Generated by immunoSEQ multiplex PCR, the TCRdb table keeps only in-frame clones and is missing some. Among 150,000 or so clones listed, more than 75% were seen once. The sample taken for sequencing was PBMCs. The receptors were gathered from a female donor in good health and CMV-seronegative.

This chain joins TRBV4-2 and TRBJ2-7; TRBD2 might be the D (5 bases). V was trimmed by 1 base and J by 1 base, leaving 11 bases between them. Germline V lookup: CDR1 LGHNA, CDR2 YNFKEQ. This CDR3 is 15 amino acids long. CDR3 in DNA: TGTGCCAGCAGCCAAGGGAGCGGTGCTTCCTACGAGCAGTACTTC. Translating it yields CASSQGSGASYEQYF.

CDR3: CASSPGGTAASYEQYF. CDR3 coding DNA: TGTGCCAGCAGTCCGGGCGGGACAGCAGCCTCCTACGAGCAGTACTTC. The rearrangement uses TRBV28 and TRBJ2-7, with D possibly matching TRBD1 (7 bases). The V end lost 5 bases, the J end lost 0 bases, and 17 bases lay between the germline ends. Germline CDR1 MDHEN, CDR2 SYDVKM. CDR3 size: 16 residues. The full variable domain, with the rest looked up from reference TRBV28 and TRBJ2-7, is DVKVTQSSRYLVKRTGEKVFLECVQDMDHENMFWYRQDPGLGLRLIYFSYDVKMKEKGDIPEGYSVSREKKERFSLILESASTNQTSMYLCASSPGGTAASYEQYFGPGTRLTVT.

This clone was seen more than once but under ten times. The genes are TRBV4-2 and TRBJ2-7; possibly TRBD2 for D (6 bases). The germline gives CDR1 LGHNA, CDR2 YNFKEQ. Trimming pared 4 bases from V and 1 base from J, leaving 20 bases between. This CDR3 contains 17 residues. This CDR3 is CASSRDRGIQISYEQYF. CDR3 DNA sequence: TGTGCCAGCAGCCGCGATCGGGGGATTCAAATTTCCTACGAGCAGTACTTC.

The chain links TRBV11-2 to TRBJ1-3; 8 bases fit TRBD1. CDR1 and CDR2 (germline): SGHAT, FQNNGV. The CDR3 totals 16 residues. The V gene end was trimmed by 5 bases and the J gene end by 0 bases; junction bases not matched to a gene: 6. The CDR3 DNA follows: TGTGCCAGCAGCCCAGGACAGGGAGCCTCTGGAAACACCATATATTTT. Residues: CASSPGQGASGNTIYF.

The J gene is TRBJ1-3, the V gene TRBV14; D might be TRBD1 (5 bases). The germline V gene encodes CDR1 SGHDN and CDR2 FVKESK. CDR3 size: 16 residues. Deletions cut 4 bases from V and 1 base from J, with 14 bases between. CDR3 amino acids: CASSRRTLRSGNTIYF. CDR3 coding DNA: TGTGCCAGCAGCCGAAGGACACTTAGATCTGGAAACACCATATATTTT.

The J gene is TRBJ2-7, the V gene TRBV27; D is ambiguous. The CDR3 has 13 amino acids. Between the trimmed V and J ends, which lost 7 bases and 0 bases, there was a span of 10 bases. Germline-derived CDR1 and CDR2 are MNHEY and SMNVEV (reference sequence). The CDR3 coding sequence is TGTGCCAGCAAGTCCGGTAGCTCCTACGAGCAGTACTTC. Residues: CASKSGSSYEQYF.

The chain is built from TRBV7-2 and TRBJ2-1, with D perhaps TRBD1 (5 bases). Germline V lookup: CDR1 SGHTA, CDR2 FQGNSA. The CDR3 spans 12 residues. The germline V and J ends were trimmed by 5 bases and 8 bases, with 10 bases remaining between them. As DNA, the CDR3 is TGTGCCAGCAGCCTGCAGGGCTATGAGCAGTTCTTC. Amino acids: CASSLQGYEQFF.

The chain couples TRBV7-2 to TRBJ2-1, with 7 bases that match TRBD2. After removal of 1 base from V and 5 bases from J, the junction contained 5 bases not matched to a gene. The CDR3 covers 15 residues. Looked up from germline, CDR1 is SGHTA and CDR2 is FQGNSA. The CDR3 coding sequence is TGTGCCAGCAGCTTAGTGGGGGGGGGTGACAATGAGCAGTTCTTC. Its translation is CASSLVGGGDNEQFF.

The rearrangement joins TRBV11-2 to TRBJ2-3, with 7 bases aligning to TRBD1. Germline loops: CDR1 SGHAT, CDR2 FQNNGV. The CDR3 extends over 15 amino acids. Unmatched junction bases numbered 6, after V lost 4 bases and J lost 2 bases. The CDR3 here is CASSWKTGLTDTQYF. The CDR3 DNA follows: TGTGCCAGCAGCTGGAAGACAGGGCTCACAGATACGCAGTATTTT.